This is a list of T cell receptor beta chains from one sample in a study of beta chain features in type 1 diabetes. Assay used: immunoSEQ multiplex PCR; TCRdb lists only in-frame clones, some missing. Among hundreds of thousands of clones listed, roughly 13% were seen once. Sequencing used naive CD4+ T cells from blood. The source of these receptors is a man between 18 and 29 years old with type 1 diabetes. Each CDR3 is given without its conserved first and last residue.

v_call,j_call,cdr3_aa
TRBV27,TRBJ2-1,ASSPPIAGGTYNEQF
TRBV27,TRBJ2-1,ASRRAGGPNEQF
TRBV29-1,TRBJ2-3,SAAGGETDTQY
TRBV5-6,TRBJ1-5,ASSSSGKGNQPQH
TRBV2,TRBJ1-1,ASSEGAPGYTEAF
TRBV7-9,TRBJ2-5,ASSLAVGTFQETQY
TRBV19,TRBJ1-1,ASSQGTEAF
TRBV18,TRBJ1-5,ASSPQGPEPQH
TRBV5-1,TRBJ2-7,ASSLQAGTGGLSYEQY
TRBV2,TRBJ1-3,ASSTGLFGNTIY
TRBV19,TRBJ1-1,ASRQSGGKNTEAF
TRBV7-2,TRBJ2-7,ASSPRTGDGAYEQY
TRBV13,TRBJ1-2,ASSPTGVGYT
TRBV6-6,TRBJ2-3,ASSYGGRDTDTQY
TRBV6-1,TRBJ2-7,ASSERVRTHEQY
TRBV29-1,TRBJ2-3,SAIALARSDTQY
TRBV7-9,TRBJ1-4,ASSPAGTPNEKLF
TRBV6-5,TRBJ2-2,ASSYGWAPGTGELF
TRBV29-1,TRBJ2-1,SARTSGGYNEQF
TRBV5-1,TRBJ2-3,ASSLGDFPDTQY
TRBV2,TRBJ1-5,ASRVEAANNQPQH
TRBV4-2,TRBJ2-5,ASSQAGTSEETQY
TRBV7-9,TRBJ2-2,ASSWVTGELF